This passage covers 29 T cell receptor beta chains from one sample sequenced in a study of sequential checkpoint blockade in melanoma. The method was immunoSEQ multiplex PCR; TCRdb's version includes in-frame clones alone and lacks a portion of them. The sample lists 5,000 to 7,500 clones, 45% to 55% occurring once. Treatment meaning: randomized to nivolumab then ipilimumab (arm A) or the reverse (arm B). The starting material was CD8+ T cells sorted from blood (inferred from file names), obtained from a patient given nivolumab and ipilimumab in sequence. The origin of the receptors is a human donor with melanoma.

This clone was seen at least ten times. The rearrangement uses TRBV9 and TRBJ2-1; D gene uncertain. V shed 3 bases and J shed 2 bases, with 12 bases lying between them. CDR3 size: 15 residues. The germline CDR1 and CDR2 sequences are SGDLS and YYNGEE. CDR3 sequence (DNA): TGTGCCAGCAGCGAAGCCTCGAGTGCCTACAATGAGCAGTTCTTC. Translation: CASSEASSAYNEQFF.

This clone was recorded a few times. The J gene is TRBJ2-1, the V gene TRBV10-3; a possible D gene is TRBD2 (7 bases). CDR3 length equals 12 residues. Germline CDR1 reads ENHRY; CDR2 reads SYGVKD. In DNA, the CDR3 is TGTGCAATAGAGGGGGGGCACAATGAGCAGTTCTTC. It encodes CAIEGGHNEQFF.

This clone was observed a single time. The rearrangement uses TRBV7-3 and TRBJ2-1, with TRBD2 as a possible D gene (7 bases). V dropped 0 bases and J dropped 2 bases, with 14 bases sitting between them. CDR1 is SGHTA and CDR2 is FQGTGA in the germline V gene. The CDR3 covers 17 residues. The chain's CDR3 is CASSLTGGREPYNEQFF. DNA for the CDR3: TGTGCCAGCAGCTTAACTGGGGGGCGGGAGCCCTACAATGAGCAGTTCTTC. The variable domain in full, completed from reference TRBV7-3 and TRBJ2-1, reads GAGVSQTPSNKVTEKGKYVELRCDPISGHTALYWYRQSLGQGPEFLIYFQGTGAADDSGLPNDRFFAVRPEGSVSTLKIQRTERGDSAVYLCASSLTGGREPYNEQFFGPGTRLTVL.

This clone qualifies as medium-sized. The V call is TRBV5-6, the J call TRBJ2-7, with a weak D call TRBD1 (7 bases). Looked up from germline, CDR1 is SGHDT and CDR2 is YYEEEE. The length of the CDR3 is 15 residues. Trimming cost V 3 bases and J 6 bases, with 19 bases left between them. DNA for the CDR3: TGTGCCAGCAGCTGGGATGCGCGGGACAGTGGCGAGCAGTACTTC. Its translation: CASSWDARDSGEQYF.

This clone was counted a few times. The chain joins TRBV7-8 to TRBJ2-7; 11 bases are shared with TRBD2. The V segment lost 4 bases and the J segment 7 bases; nucleotides outside the gene matches: 12. The CDR3 sequence is 16 residues long. Germline values: CDR1 SGHVS, CDR2 FQNEAQ. The CDR3 nucleotides read TGTGCCAGCAGCTCCCGGACTAGCGGGCCCTTGTTGGAGCAGTACTTC. Translating gives CASSSRTSGPLLEQYF. Based on the CDR3 plus reference TRBV7-8 and TRBJ2-7, the full variable domain is GAGVSQSPRYKVAKRGQDVALRCDPISGHVSLFWYQQALGQGPEFLTYFQNEAQLDKSGLPSDRFFAERPEGSVSTLKIQRTQQEDSAVYLCASSSRTSGPLLEQYFGPGTRLTVT.

The chain joins TRBV6-6 to TRBJ2-7; 11 positions match TRBD2. V shed 2 bases, J shed 0 bases, and the junction held 3 bases outside the gene matches. Germline V gene data show CDR1 as MNHNY and CDR2 as SVGAGI (reference sequence). There are 16 residues in the CDR3. CDR3 nucleotides: TGTGCCAGCAGTTACGCTAGCGGGAGGCTCTCCTACGAGCAGTACTTC. It encodes CASSYASGRLSYEQYF.

Here the CDR3 DNA reads TGTGCCATCAGTGAGTCCGGGGCTGAAGCTTTCTTT. It codes for CAISESGAEAFF. The chain carries TRBV10-3 and TRBJ1-1; D is uncertain. Germline V CDR1 and CDR2: ENHRY, SYGVKD. Between the trimmed V and J ends, which lost 0 bases and 6 bases, there was a span of 5 bases. The CDR3 has 12 residues.

The gene calls are TRBV7-9 and TRBJ2-3; 9 bases fit TRBD2. The CDR3 totals 15 residues. V lost 2 bases, J lost 1 base, and 1 base stayed unmatched. Germline V gene sequence: CDR1 SEHNR, CDR2 FQNEAQ (reference sequence). DNA for the CDR3: TGTGCCAGCAGCTTACGGACTAGCGGCACAGATACGCAGTATTTT. Protein: CASSLRTSGTDTQYF.

V is TRBV5-1 and J is TRBJ1-2, with 7 positions matching TRBD1. Germline loops: CDR1 SGHRS, CDR2 YFSETQ. This CDR3 comprises 14 residues. J gave up 8 bases and V 6 bases, and 13 bases lay outside the gene matches. CDR3 sequence: CASKLKGGPEGYTF. In DNA, the CDR3 is TGCGCCAGCAAACTGAAAGGGGGCCCCGAGGGCTACACCTTC.

V usage is TRBV13 and J usage is TRBJ2-5; TRBD1 matches at 9 bases. Germline CDR1 PRHDT, CDR2 FYEKMQ (reference sequence). Trimming took 2 bases from V and 2 from J; bases not matched to a gene: 6. This CDR3 contains 16 residues. The CDR3 sequence is CASSLIGTGTQETQYF. For the CDR3, the DNA is TGTGCCAGCAGCTTAATCGGGACAGGGACACAAGAGACCCAGTACTTC.

This chain links TRBV28 with TRBJ2-5, with 10 bases matching TRBD2. Germline lookup yields CDR1 MDHEN and CDR2 SYDVKM. V lost 4 bases to trimming and J lost 5 bases; unmatched junction nucleotides: 7. This CDR3 comprises 15 residues. The CDR3 region has the DNA TGTGCCAGCAGTTCGCCTAGCGGGGGCAGTGAGACCCAGTACTTC. Amino acids: CASSSPSGGSETQYF.

This chain joins TRBV5-1 and TRBJ2-2; D is perhaps TRBD1 (5 bases). The CDR3 totals 17 residues. CDR1 SGHRS and CDR2 YFSETQ come from the germline V gene. Trimming removed 1 base at V and 2 bases at J, with 15 bases between. The CDR3 sequence: CASSLLYWQGNTGELFF. DNA of the CDR3: TGCGCCAGCAGCTTGCTATACTGGCAGGGAAACACCGGGGAGCTGTTTTTT.

In its sample, this clone ranks as medium-sized (0.01 to 0.1%). The chain joins TRBV4-1 to TRBJ2-5, with 8 bases that match TRBD2. V lost 4 bases, J lost 2 bases, and 9 bases stayed unmatched. Per the germline V gene, CDR1 is MGHRA and CDR2 is YSYEKL. The CDR3 has 16 amino acids. The CDR3 nucleotides are TGCGCCAGCAGCCCACCGGGGGGGCCGGATCAAGAGACCCAGTACTTC. Its translation is CASSPPGGPDQETQYF.

This clone was recorded a few times. This sequence joins TRBV10-3 and TRBJ1-1, with D uncertain. V lost 8 bases and J 2 bases, leaving 12 bases between the germline ends. Germline CDR1 reads ENHRY; CDR2 reads SYGVKD. The CDR3 is made up of 13 amino acids. The CDR3 bases are TGTGCCATCGACGGCGGATTAAACACTGAAGCTTTCTTT. It codes for CAIDGGLNTEAFF.

In its sample, this clone was seen a few times. This chain uses TRBV7-6 with TRBJ1-4; no reliable D call. This CDR3 is 15 amino acids long. V was trimmed by 3 bases and J by 0 bases, leaving 8 bases between them. The germline V gene encodes CDR1 SGHVS and CDR2 FNYEAQ. The CDR3, as DNA: TGTGCCAGCAGCTTGATTAGTTCAACTAATGAAAAACTGTTTTTT. Translation: CASSLISSTNEKLFF. Complete variable domain (other parts from reference TRBV7-6 and TRBJ1-4): GAGVSQSPRYKVTKRGQDVALRCDPISGHVSLYWYRQALGQGPEFLTYFNYEAQQDKSGLPNDRFSAERPEGSISTLTIQRTEQRDSAMYRCASSLISSTNEKLFFGSGTQLSVL.

The chain is built from TRBV7-2 and TRBJ2-1, with D perhaps TRBD1 (6 bases). V lost 0 bases to trimming and J lost 4 bases, with 10 bases between them. Per the germline V gene, CDR1 is SGHTA and CDR2 is FQGNSA. The CDR3 is made up of 15 amino acids. CDR3 in DNA: TGTGCCAGCAGCTTAGCGGGGGCGATTTACAATGAGCAGTTCTTC. This gives the protein CASSLAGAIYNEQFF.

This clone was seen only a few times. The chain employs TRBV4-3 and TRBJ2-1, with 12 bases matching TRBD2. CDR3 length: 16 residues. V shed 2 bases, J shed 3 bases, and the junction held 2 bases outside the gene matches. CDR1 is LGHNA, CDR2 YSLEER, per germline. CDR3 DNA: TGCGCCAGCAGCCAATCTAGCGGGGGGGACTACAATGAGCAGTTCTTC. This codes for CASSQSSGGDYNEQFF.

This clone was seen only once. The chain couples TRBV6-5 to TRBJ2-7, with TRBD2 as a possible D gene (6 bases). This CDR3 is built from 15 residues. The germline gives CDR1 MNHEY, CDR2 SVGAGI. Trimming took 6 bases from V and 5 from J, leaving 20 bases between them. This chain's CDR3 is CASSLGTPGIDEQYF. CDR3 coding DNA: TGTGCCAGCAGCCTCGGGACTCCAGGGATCGACGAGCAGTACTTC.

There are a few counts of this clone. The chain couples TRBV7-8 to TRBJ2-1; 8 nucleotides line up with TRBD2. V lost 5 bases and J lost 4; bases outside the gene matches: 7. The CDR3 has 15 amino acids. Germline CDR1 is SGHVS and CDR2 is FQNEAQ. CDR3 nucleotide sequence: TGTGCCAGCAGCCCGACGGGGGGGGGTTACAATGAGCAGTTCTTC. Protein product: CASSPTGGGYNEQFF.

The V gene is TRBV7-2, the J gene TRBJ2-7, with TRBD1 matching 12 bases. Germline values: CDR1 SGHTA, CDR2 FQGNSA. Trimming took 5 bases from V and 4 from J; bases not matched to a gene: 9. The CDR3 spans 16 residues. The CDR3 protein is CASSTWGQGARYEQYF. As DNA, the CDR3 is TGTGCCAGCAGCACGTGGGGACAGGGGGCGCGTTACGAGCAGTACTTC.

The chain is built from TRBV19 and TRBJ2-5; possibly TRBD2 for D (5 bases). With the DNA end fitting TRBJ2-7 better, the J assignment may be wrong. The CDR3 runs 13 residues. Germline CDR1 reads LNHDA; CDR2 reads SQIVND (reference sequence). The DNA of the CDR3 is TGTGCCAGTAGTATGTGGAGGCATTACGAGCAGTACTTC. Its protein product is CASSMWRHYEQYF.

The CDR3 coding sequence is TGTGCCAGCAGCCCCGGGACACCTGGGGGCTACACCTTC. As protein: CASSPGTPGGYTF. This chain uses TRBV9 with TRBJ1-2; perhaps TRBD1 as D (6 bases). V was shortened by 4 bases and J by 8 bases, with 15 bases between the two germline ends. Per the germline V gene, CDR1 is SGDLS and CDR2 is YYNGEE. The CDR3 contains 13 residues.

In its sample, this clone was seen once. The chain carries TRBV6-5 and TRBJ2-1, with no clear D. With 5 bases removed from V and 2 bases from J, the gap between germline ends came to 7 bases. The germline V gene encodes CDR1 MNHEY and CDR2 SVGAGI. The CDR3 totals 13 residues. CDR3 amino acids: CASSELPYNEQFF. The CDR3 DNA sequence: TGTGCCAGCAGTGAGTTGCCCTACAATGAGCAGTTCTTC.

This chain uses TRBV9 with TRBJ1-1, with D tentatively TRBD1 (5 bases). Germline V lookup: CDR1 SGDLS, CDR2 YYNGEE. Trimming removed 4 bases from V and 4 bases from J, with 14 bases in between. This CDR3 is 14 amino acids long. The CDR3 DNA is TGTGCCAGCAGCCCGCAGGGTAGGGGCACTGAAGCTTTCTTT. Encoded protein: CASSPQGRGTEAFF.

The gene calls are TRBV2 and TRBJ1-5; possibly TRBD1 for D (5 bases). V was trimmed by 4 bases and J by 3 bases, leaving 13 bases between them. This CDR3 spans 15 amino acids. Per the germline V gene, CDR1 is SNHLY and CDR2 is FYNNEI. The CDR3 nucleotides are TGTGCCAGCAGTGCCAACCGGGACTACAATCAGCCCCAGCATTTT. Its translation is CASSANRDYNQPQHF.

This chain uses TRBV7-9 with TRBJ1-1; D might be TRBD1 (6 bases). This CDR3 region has 14 residues. Germline CDR1 and CDR2: SEHNR and FQNEAQ (reference sequence). Trimming cost V 5 bases and J 1 base, with 11 bases left between them. The CDR3 DNA reads TGTGCCAGCAGCACGGACAGAAAGAACACTGAAGCTTTCTTT. This translates into CASSTDRKNTEAFF. The full variable domain, in which reference TRBV7-9 and TRBJ1-1 provide the parts outside the CDR3, is DTGVSQNPRHKITKRGQNVTFRCDPISEHNRLYWYRQTLGQGPEFLTYFQNEAQLEKSRLLSDRFSAERPKGSFSTLEIQRTEQGDSAMYLCASSTDRKNTEAFFGQGTRLTVV.

The V call is TRBV2, the J call TRBJ2-2; D may be TRBD1 (5 bases). The CDR3 length is 16 residues. CDR1 SNHLY and CDR2 FYNNEI come from the germline V gene. V lost 4 bases to trimming and J lost 0 bases, with 12 bases between them. DNA of the CDR3: TGTGCCAGCAGTGTGGAAGGACAAACGAACACCGGGGAGCTGTTTTTT. Translated, it gives CASSVEGQTNTGELFF.

This clone was recorded a few times. J is TRBJ1-6 and V is TRBV6-6, with a weak D call TRBD1 (5 bases). Trimming stripped 6 bases from V and 8 bases from J, with 17 bases between. This CDR3 region has 15 residues. The germline gives CDR1 MNHNY, CDR2 SVGAGI (reference sequence). CDR3 loop: CASRITSRADSPLHF. CDR3 nucleotide sequence: TGTGCCAGCAGAATTACTTCCAGGGCAGATTCACCCCTCCACTTT.

This clone was seen more than once but under ten times. The chain recombines TRBV14 with TRBJ1-2, with 7 positions matching TRBD1. Germline CDR1 SGHDN, CDR2 FVKESK. The CDR3 sequence is 14 residues long. With 1 base clipped from V and 6 bases from J, the junction kept 5 bases outside the gene matches. Here the CDR3 DNA reads TGTGCCAGCAGCCAAGGGGTTGACAGGGATGGCTACACCTTC. It encodes CASSQGVDRDGYTF.